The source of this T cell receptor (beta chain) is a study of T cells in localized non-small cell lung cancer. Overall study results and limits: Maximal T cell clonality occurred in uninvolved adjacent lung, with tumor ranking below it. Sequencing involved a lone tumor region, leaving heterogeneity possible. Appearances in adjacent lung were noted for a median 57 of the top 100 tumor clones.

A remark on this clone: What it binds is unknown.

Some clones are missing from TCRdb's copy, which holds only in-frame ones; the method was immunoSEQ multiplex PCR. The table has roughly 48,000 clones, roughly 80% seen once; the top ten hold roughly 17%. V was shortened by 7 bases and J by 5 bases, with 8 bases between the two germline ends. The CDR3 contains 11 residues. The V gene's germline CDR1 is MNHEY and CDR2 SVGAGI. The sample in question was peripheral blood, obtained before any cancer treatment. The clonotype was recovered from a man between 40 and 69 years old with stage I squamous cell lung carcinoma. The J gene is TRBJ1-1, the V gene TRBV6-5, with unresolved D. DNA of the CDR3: TGTGCCAGCATGGGGAGGACTGAAGCTTTCTTT. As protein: CASMGRTEAFF.